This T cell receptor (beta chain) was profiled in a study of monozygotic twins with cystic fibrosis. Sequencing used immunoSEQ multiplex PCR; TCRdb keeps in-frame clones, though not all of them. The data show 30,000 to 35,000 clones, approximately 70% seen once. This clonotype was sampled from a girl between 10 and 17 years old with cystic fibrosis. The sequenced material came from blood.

CDR3 nucleotide sequence: TGTGCCAGCAGGGCTCTTGCGGGAGGGCGGGATGAGCAGTTCTTC. It encodes CASRALAGGRDEQFF. The V call is TRBV6-5, the J call TRBJ2-1; TRBD2 matches at 9 bases. With V trimmed by 6 bases and J by 8 bases, 11 bases remained unmatched. There are 15 residues in the CDR3. The germline gives CDR1 MNHEY, CDR2 SVGAGI.